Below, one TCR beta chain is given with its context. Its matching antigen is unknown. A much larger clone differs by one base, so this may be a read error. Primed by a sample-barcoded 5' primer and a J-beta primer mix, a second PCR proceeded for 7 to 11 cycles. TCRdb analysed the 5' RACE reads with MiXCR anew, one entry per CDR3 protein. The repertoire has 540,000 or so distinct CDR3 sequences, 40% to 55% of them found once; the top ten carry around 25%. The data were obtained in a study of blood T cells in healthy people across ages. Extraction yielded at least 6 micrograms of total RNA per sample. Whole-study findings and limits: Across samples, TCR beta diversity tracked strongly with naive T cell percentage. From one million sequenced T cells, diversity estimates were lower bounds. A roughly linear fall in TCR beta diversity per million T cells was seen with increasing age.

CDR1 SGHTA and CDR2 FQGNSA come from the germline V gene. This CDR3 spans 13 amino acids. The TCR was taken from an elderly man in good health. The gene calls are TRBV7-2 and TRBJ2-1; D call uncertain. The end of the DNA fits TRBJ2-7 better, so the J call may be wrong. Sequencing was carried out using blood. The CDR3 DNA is TGTGCCAGCAGCTGCTCCGAGATAGGCGAGCAGTACTTC. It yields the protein CASSCSEIGEQYF.